These 25 T cell receptor beta chains were all obtained from the same sample, sequenced in a study of control samples from healthy donors and cancer patients. Method: immunoSEQ multiplex PCR; TCRdb's copy keeps in-frame clones and lacks some. The repertoire holds 200,000 or so clones, with roughly 94% as singletons. The sequenced sample consisted of blood. These TCRs come from a man in his fifties in good health.

The CDR3 sequence is CASSLGSAYNEQFF. In DNA form, the CDR3 reads TGTGCCAGCAGCTTGGGCAGCGCCTACAATGAGCAGTTCTTC. The rearrangement joins TRBV7-3 to TRBJ2-1, with unresolved D. From germline, CDR1 is SGHTA and CDR2 FQGTGA. This CDR3 comprises 14 residues. V was pared by 3 bases and J by 2 bases, with 8 bases between.

The chain combines TRBV6-1 with TRBJ1-1; the match to TRBD1 covers 7 bases. CDR1 and CDR2 (germline): MNHNS, SASEGT. Germline trimming cut 4 bases from V and 4 bases from J; bases unmatched to any gene: 15. CDR3 length equals 17 residues. CDR3 nucleotide sequence: TGTGCCAGCAGTGGCCGGCCTCAGGACAGGACTGGCACTGAAGCTTTCTTT. This gives the protein CASSGRPQDRTGTEAFF.

V and J are TRBV7-3 and TRBJ1-2; TRBD1 matches at 11 bases. From germline, CDR1 is SGHTA and CDR2 FQGTGA. CDR3 length: 16 residues. The ends lost 5 bases at V and 7 bases at J; junction bases unmatched: 12. CDR3 sequence: CASSPGQGVPSGGYTF. The CDR3 DNA is TGTGCCAGCAGCCCGGGACAGGGGGTCCCTTCTGGTGGCTACACCTTC.

The DNA for the CDR3 is TGTGCCAGCAGCCAGGGACGTTCTCAGGGGGGGCCCGGCGCTTTCTTT. Residues: CASSQGRSQGGPGAFF. V and J are TRBV3-1 (or the pseudogene TRBV3-2) and TRBJ1-1, with 7 bases that match TRBD1. The CDR3 contains 16 residues. The ends lost 3 bases at V and 11 bases at J; junction bases unmatched: 18. In germline, CDR1 is LGHDT, CDR2 YNNKEL (reference sequence).

J is TRBJ2-3 and V is TRBV9; no clear D. The ends were cut back, 0 bases at V and 3 bases at J, with 5 bases in the middle. The germline CDR1 and CDR2 sequences are SGDLS and YYNGEE. The CDR3 length is 13 residues. CDR3: CASSVDWTDTQYF. For the CDR3, the DNA is TGTGCCAGCAGCGTAGATTGGACAGATACGCAGTATTTT.

This chain links TRBV5-1 with TRBJ1-3; tentative D call: TRBD1 (6 bases). V shed 4 bases and J shed 0 bases, with 8 bases lying between them. Germline lookup yields CDR1 SGHRS and CDR2 YFSETQ. There are 14 residues in the CDR3. In DNA form, the CDR3 reads TGCGCCAGCAGCGTGACAGGCTCTGGAAACACCATATATTTT. Translating gives CASSVTGSGNTIYF.

The V gene is TRBV18, the J gene TRBJ1-2, with TRBD1 as a possible D gene (5 bases). Trimming removed 1 base from V and 3 bases from J, with 9 bases in between. This CDR3 contains 14 residues. Germline values: CDR1 KGHSH, CDR2 LQKENI. The CDR3 reads CASSPLDSHYGYTF. CDR3 nucleotide sequence: TGTGCCAGCTCACCACTAGACAGTCACTATGGCTACACCTTC.

The V call is TRBV5-5, the J call TRBJ2-1, with D possibly being TRBD1 (6 bases). The CDR3 is 13 amino acids. V was trimmed by 4 bases and J by 3 bases, leaving 8 bases between them. CDR1 is SGHKS, CDR2 YYEKEE, per germline (reference sequence). CDR3 protein: CASSPDSYNEQFF. In nucleotides, the CDR3 is TGTGCCAGCAGCCCGGACAGCTACAATGAGCAGTTCTTC.

The chain has TRBV30 and TRBJ1-2; possibly TRBD1 for D (6 bases). The CDR3 is 13 amino acids. CDR1 and CDR2 from the germline V gene are GTSNPN and SVGIG (reference sequence). V lost 4 bases and J 7 bases, leaving 16 bases between the germline ends. CDR3 nucleotide sequence: TGTGCCTGGACCCCATTGGGGGCGGGTGGCTACACCTTC. This translates into CAWTPLGAGGYTF.

The rearrangement joins TRBV6-4 to TRBJ2-6; D tentatively fits TRBD1 or TRBD2 (5 bases each). V was cut by 3 bases and J by 2 bases, with 8 bases left in between. Germline lookup yields CDR1 MRHNA and CDR2 SNTAGT. This CDR3 comprises 15 residues. CDR3 loop: CASSEQGAGANVLTF. The CDR3 DNA is TGTGCCAGCAGTGAGCAGGGAGCTGGGGCCAACGTCCTGACTTTC.

V gene TRBV6-6 combines with J gene TRBJ2-7, with 10 bases lining up with TRBD1. Germline CDR1 MNHNY, CDR2 SVGAGI (reference sequence). V lost 6 bases and J lost 2; bases outside the gene matches: 4. The CDR3 sequence is 14 residues long. CDR3 loop: CASSPGQGAYEQYF. CDR3 nucleotide sequence: TGTGCCAGCAGCCCCGGACAGGGGGCCTACGAGCAGTACTTC.

J is TRBJ2-1 and V is TRBV6-5; D might be TRBD2 (6 bases). There are 15 residues in the CDR3. Germline V lookup: CDR1 MNHEY, CDR2 SVGAGI. Trimming pared 6 bases from V and 4 bases from J, leaving 16 bases between. The chain's CDR3 is CASSKGRQSYNEQFF. The DNA of the CDR3 is TGTGCCAGCAGCAAAGGGAGGCAGTCTTACAATGAGCAGTTCTTC.

The J gene is TRBJ1-1, the V gene TRBV10-2, with D possibly matching TRBD1 (5 bases). The germline V and J ends were trimmed by 8 bases and 2 bases, with 12 bases remaining between them. Looked up from germline, CDR1 is WSHSY and CDR2 is SAAADI. CDR3 length: 13 amino acids. The CDR3 sequence is CASSRGENTEAFF. CDR3 in DNA: TGCGCCAGCTCCAGAGGGGAAAACACTGAAGCTTTCTTT.

DNA for the CDR3: TGTGCCAGCAGAGACAGGGAAAGGAACACCGGGGAGCTGTTTTTT. This codes for CASRDRERNTGELFF. The chain couples TRBV6-6 to TRBJ2-2, with 7 bases lining up with TRBD1. Germline V gives CDR1 MNHNY, CDR2 SVGAGI (reference sequence). The CDR3 covers 15 residues. V gave up 6 bases and J gave up 1 base; unmatched junction bases: 5.

V gene TRBV24-1 combines with J gene TRBJ2-1; 12 bases match TRBD2. CDR3 size: 19 residues. Trimming took 3 bases from V and 0 from J; bases not matched to a gene: 8. Germline V gene lookup returns CDR1 KGHDR and CDR2 SFDVKD. This chain's CDR3 is CATSDHGTSGSSSYNEQFF. In DNA, the CDR3 is TGTGCCACCAGTGATCACGGGACTAGCGGGTCAAGCTCCTACAATGAGCAGTTCTTC.

J is TRBJ2-2 and V is TRBV19; tentatively, D is TRBD2 (5 bases). V was shortened by 8 bases and J by 4 bases, with 14 bases between the two germline ends. Germline-derived CDR1 and CDR2 are LNHDA and SQIVND (reference sequence). The CDR3 runs 14 residues. DNA for the CDR3: TGTGCCAGTGGCCTCTCAGGAGGCACCGGGGAGCTGTTTTTT. Residues: CASGLSGGTGELFF.

This clone was detected only once. J is TRBJ1-6 and V is TRBV10-3, with no clear D. V lost 3 bases to trimming and J lost 0 bases, with 9 bases between them. The length of the CDR3 is 16 residues. Germline V lookup: CDR1 ENHRY, CDR2 SYGVKD. CDR3 amino acids: CAISDRESSYNSPLHF. The CDR3 DNA sequence: TGTGCCATCAGTGACCGGGAGAGCTCCTATAATTCACCCCTCCACTTT.

The chain joins TRBV7-2 to TRBJ1-4, with D perhaps matching TRBD1 (6 bases). CDR1 is SGHTA and CDR2 is FQGNSA in the germline V gene. This CDR3 region has 15 residues. V shed 0 bases and J shed 8 bases, with 13 bases lying between them. CDR3 amino acids: CASSLAQGLQEKLFF. In nucleotides, the CDR3 is TGTGCCAGCAGCTTAGCCCAGGGGCTCCAGGAAAAACTGTTTTTT.

This chain links TRBV7-2 with TRBJ2-3; 10 bases map to TRBD1. The CDR3 sequence is 16 residues long. Germline values: CDR1 SGHTA, CDR2 FQGNSA. Germline trimming cut 7 bases from V and 4 bases from J; bases unmatched to any gene: 11. CDR3 in DNA: TGTGCCAGCAACCTCGCCGGGACAGGGGCATCAGATACGCAGTATTTT. Translating it yields CASNLAGTGASDTQYF.

V gene TRBV25-1 combines with J gene TRBJ2-5; 10 bases are a match to TRBD2. The CDR3 contains 14 residues. V lost 3 bases and J lost 7; bases outside the gene matches: 5. CDR1 is MGHDK and CDR2 is SYGVNS in the germline V gene. In nucleotides, the CDR3 is TGTGCCAGCAGTGAGAATAGCGGGGGGACGACCCAGTACTTC. This encodes CASSENSGGTTQYF.

The chain links TRBV7-9 to TRBJ2-2; TRBD1 matches at 10 bases. The V and J ends lost 9 bases and 3 bases, in that order; junction bases with no gene match: 10. This CDR3 spans 16 amino acids. Looked up from germline, CDR1 is SEHNR and CDR2 is FQNEAQ (reference sequence). CDR3 in DNA: TGTGCCAGTTCTCCAAGGGGGACAGGGGACACCGGGGAGCTGTTTTTT. Its protein product is CASSPRGTGDTGELFF.

Worth noting for this clone: The same CDR3 is also encoded by other DNA sequences in this sample. V gene TRBV5-1 combines with J gene TRBJ1-4, with unresolved D. This CDR3 comprises 14 residues. V was trimmed by 0 bases and J by 1 base, leaving 4 bases between them. Germline CDR1 reads SGHRS; CDR2 reads YFSETQ. The CDR3 DNA reads TGCGCCAGCAGCTTGGAAGGAACTAATGAAAAACTGTTTTTT. Translated: CASSLEGTNEKLFF.

The chain combines TRBV7-8 with TRBJ2-7; D unresolved. The germline CDR1 and CDR2 sequences are SGHVS and FQNEAQ. The V gene lost 6 bases and the J gene lost 6 bases, with 15 bases spanning the gap. This CDR3 is built from 13 residues. CDR3 protein: CASSHGPLGEQYV. The DNA for the CDR3 is TGTGCCAGCAGTCATGGGCCCCTCGGCGAGCAGTACGTC.

The J gene is TRBJ2-7, the V gene TRBV5-4; 13 nucleotides agree with TRBD2. The CDR3 totals 14 residues. V dropped 7 bases and J dropped 4; count of bases not matched to a gene: 5. The germline V gene encodes CDR1 SGHNT and CDR2 YYREEE (reference sequence). The CDR3 is CASPGLAGKYEQYF. Here the CDR3 DNA reads TGTGCCAGCCCGGGACTAGCGGGGAAGTACGAGCAGTACTTC. The full variable domain, in which reference TRBV5-4 and TRBJ2-7 provide the parts outside the CDR3, is ETGVTQSPTHLIKTRGQQVTLRCSSQSGHNTVSWYQQALGQGPQFIFQYYREEENGRGNFPPRFSGLQFPNYSSELNVNALELDDSALYLCASPGLAGKYEQYFGPGTRLTVT.

The gene calls are TRBV29-1 and TRBJ2-3, with a weak D call TRBD1 (5 bases). V lost 6 bases to trimming and J lost 9 bases, with 16 bases between them. Germline V lookup: CDR1 SQVTM, CDR2 ANQGSEA. This CDR3 spans 12 amino acids. The CDR3 sequence is CSVAVGRETQYF. CDR3 nucleotide sequence: TGCAGCGTCGCGGTGGGCAGGGAAACGCAGTATTTT.